This T cell receptor beta chain was recorded in a study of blood T cell repertoires in COVID-19. The overall study: The cDNA or gDNA used as material had been derived from T cells, B-cell-depleted T cells, or PBMCs.

Original processing notes: Nucleated cell number was recorded as an estimate derived from reference gene primer amplification. Data came from immunoSEQ multiplex PCR; TCRdb stores just in-frame clones and leaves some out. V and J calls and clone size are those listed in that table; D and trimming were worked out from the DNA. This repertoire shows under 120,000 clones, 65% to 80% found once; its top ten account for approximately 22%. Per germline, CDR1 SGHRS and CDR2 YFSETQ. The CDR3 is made up of 12 amino acids. V lost 2 bases and J 8 bases, leaving 8 bases between the germline ends. The V gene is TRBV5-1, the J gene TRBJ2-1; D is undetermined. The origin of this receptor is a man aged 65 to 85 with active or convalescent COVID-19. The sequencing sample was made of peripheral blood. The CDR3 DNA follows: TGCGCCAGCAGCTTCCCCGCAGATGAGCAGTTCTTC. Translating it yields CASSFPADEQFF.